Shown below are 10 T cell receptor beta chains from a single sample sequenced in a study of tumor and adjacent non-tumor tissue in lung cancer listed by TCRdb under 2018. Receptor libraries were prepared by multiplex PCR. Sequencing took place on an Illumina HiSeq 2500. TCRbeta libraries were built by three rounds of nested PCR using primers (Table S4), following protocols modified from ARM-PCR. TCRdb trimmed public reads at Q25 via fastp, called clones via MiXCR and kept in-frame beta chains. CDR3 protein duplicates are merged, each entry listing the most common genes and DNA. A total of roughly 76,000 distinct CDR3 sequences appear in this sample, 55% to 70% of them only once. Approximately 12% of the sample is in the top ten clones. RNA was isolated from bulk unsorted tissue, and RNA quality was assessed with a NanoDrop ND-1000 and an Agilent 2100. Sequences were obtained from lung tumor tissue. The origin of the receptors is a woman in her 70s with non-small cell lung cancer.

In its sample, this clonotype was seen a few times. A clone one base away is much larger, so this may be a read error. The chain uses TRBV7-9 and TRBJ1-2; 7 nucleotides match TRBD1. The V gene's germline CDR1 is SEHNR and CDR2 FQNEAQ (reference sequence). The CDR3 extends over 15 amino acids. The ends lost 5 bases at V and 2 bases at J; junction bases unmatched: 8. DNA of the CDR3: TGTGCCAGCAGCCCGGGACAGCTGATCAACTATGGCTACACCTTC. Translated: CASSPGQLINYGYTF.

The chain is built from TRBV5-1 and TRBJ1-1; unclear D gene. This CDR3 region has 15 residues. Germline V gene sequence: CDR1 SGHRS, CDR2 YFSETQ. V was trimmed by 3 bases and J by 1 base, leaving 13 bases between them. The CDR3 DNA reads as TGCGCCAGCAGCTCCCTTGGAGCGCAGAACACTGAAGCTTTCTTT. Amino acids: CASSSLGAQNTEAFF.

The sample holds a few counts of this clonotype. A read error may explain this, as a much larger clone is one base away. The V call is TRBV5-6, the J call TRBJ2-7; 9 nucleotides match TRBD1. Germline loops: CDR1 SGHDT, CDR2 YYEEEE. This CDR3 is 15 amino acids long. Losses at the gene ends were 4 bases for V and 5 bases for J; bases not matched to a gene: 10. The CDR3 protein is CASSQTGQGPNEQYF. In DNA form, the CDR3 reads TGTGCCAGCAGCCAAACCGGACAGGGGCCGAACGAGCAGTACTTC.

This clonotype was detected many times. This chain uses TRBV12-3 or TRBV12-4 with TRBJ2-1; D gene uncertain. CDR3 length: 14 residues. The germline V and J ends were trimmed by 5 bases and 0 bases, with 8 bases remaining between them. This CDR3 is CASSPIRSYNEQFF. The CDR3 nucleotides are TGTGCCAGCAGTCCCATACGCTCCTACAATGAGCAGTTCTTC.

On this clonotype: Germline and junction disagree at one end, which may indicate a read error. The chain couples TRBV6-2 or TRBV6-3 to TRBJ2-2, with D perhaps matching TRBD2 (5 bases). CDR3 size: 14 residues. The V gene's germline CDR1 is MNHEY and CDR2 SVGEGT. The CDR3 loop is CASSYGLNTGELLF. The CDR3 coding sequence is TGTGCCAGCAGTTACGGGTTGAACACCGGGGAGCTGTTGTTT.

Notes on this clonotype: One end of the junction varies from germline; a read error may be responsible. The chain is built from TRBV12-3 or TRBV12-4 and TRBJ2-5, with D perhaps assigned TRBD1 or TRBD2 (5 bases each). The CDR3 is 15 amino acids. The CDR3 loop reads CAISLNLGGQETQYF. The CDR3 DNA is TGTGCCATCAGTTTAAATCTTGGGGGTCAAGAGACTCAGTACTTC.

The J gene is TRBJ1-5, the V gene TRBV28; possible D gene TRBD1, 5 bases. V was pared by 2 bases and J by 2 bases, with 22 bases between. The CDR3 is made up of 19 amino acids. The V gene's germline CDR1 is MDHEN and CDR2 SYDVKM. CDR3 sequence reads: CASSLRNPARGLGNQPQHF. CDR3 sequence (DNA): TGTGCCAGCAGTTTAAGGAATCCTGCCCGGGGCTTGGGCAATCAGCCCCAGCATTTT.

Comment on this clonotype: A read error may be the cause here, since a much bigger clone is one base away. V is TRBV28 and J is TRBJ1-1, with a weak D call TRBD1 (6 bases). There are 15 residues in the CDR3. V gave up 1 base and J gave up 4 bases, with 13 bases separating them. CDR1 MDHEN and CDR2 SYDVKM come from the germline V gene. This chain's CDR3 is CASSLSSRGGTEAFF. In DNA form, the CDR3 reads TGTGCCAGCAGTTTATCGTCCAGGGGCGGCACTGAAGCTTTCTTT.

This clonotype was seen ten or more times. This chain links TRBV5-1 with TRBJ2-1, with D tentatively TRBD2 (6 bases). V was shortened by 3 bases and J by 4 bases, with 23 bases between the two germline ends. The CDR3 runs to 18 residues. The germline CDR1 and CDR2 sequences are SGHRS and YFSETQ. CDR3 sequence: CASSSQPSGQTLYNEQFF. Written as DNA, the CDR3 is TGCGCCAGCAGCTCCCAGCCCAGCGGGCAGACCCTTTACAATGAGCAGTTCTTC.

This clonotype was seen repeatedly, ten times or more. The junction departs from the called germline gene at one end, perhaps through a read error. The rearrangement uses TRBV10-1 and TRBJ2-3; 12 bases are a match to TRBD2. This CDR3 is 16 amino acids long. Germline V gene sequence: CDR1 WNHNN, CDR2 SYGVQD (reference sequence). The CDR3 coding sequence is TGCGCCAGCAGTGATCAGACTAGCGGGAGTCCAGATACGCGGTATTTT. Translating gives CASSDQTSGSPDTRYF.